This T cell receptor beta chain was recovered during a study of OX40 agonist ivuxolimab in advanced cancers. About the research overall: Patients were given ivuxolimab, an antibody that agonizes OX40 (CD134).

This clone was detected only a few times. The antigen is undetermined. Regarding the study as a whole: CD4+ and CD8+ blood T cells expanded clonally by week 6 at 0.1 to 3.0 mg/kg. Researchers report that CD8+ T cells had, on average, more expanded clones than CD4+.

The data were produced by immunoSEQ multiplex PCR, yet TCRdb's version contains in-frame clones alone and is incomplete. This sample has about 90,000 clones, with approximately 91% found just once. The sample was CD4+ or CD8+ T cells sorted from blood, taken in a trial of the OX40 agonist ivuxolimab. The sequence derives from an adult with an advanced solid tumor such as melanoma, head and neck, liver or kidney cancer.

The CDR3 coding sequence is TGTGCCAGCAGCTTTCCTCCTTTCGACAGGGGGCTGAACACCGGGGAGCTGTTTTTT. Translating gives CASSFPPFDRGLNTGELFF. This rearrangement joins TRBV11-1 to TRBJ2-2, with TRBD1 identical over 10 bases. Trimming removed 3 bases from V and 1 base from J; junction bases left unmatched: 11. The CDR3 has 19 amino acids. Germline V gives CDR1 SGHAT, CDR2 FQDESV (reference sequence).